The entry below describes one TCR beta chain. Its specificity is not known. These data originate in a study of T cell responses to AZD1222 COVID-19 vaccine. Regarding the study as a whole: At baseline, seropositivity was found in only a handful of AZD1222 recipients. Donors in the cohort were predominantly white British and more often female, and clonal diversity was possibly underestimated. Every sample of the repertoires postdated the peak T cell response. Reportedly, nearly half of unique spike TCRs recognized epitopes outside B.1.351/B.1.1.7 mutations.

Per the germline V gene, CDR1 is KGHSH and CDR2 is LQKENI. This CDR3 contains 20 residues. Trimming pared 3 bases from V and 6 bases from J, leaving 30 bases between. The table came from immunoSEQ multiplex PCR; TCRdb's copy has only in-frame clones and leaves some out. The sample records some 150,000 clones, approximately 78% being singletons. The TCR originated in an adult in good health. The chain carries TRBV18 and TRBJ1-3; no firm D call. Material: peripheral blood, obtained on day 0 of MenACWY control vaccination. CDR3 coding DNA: TGTGCCAGCTCACCGACTATCACAGATCTCTCCTCGACTGGCCTAAACACCATATATTTT. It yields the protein CASSPTITDLSSTGLNTIYF.